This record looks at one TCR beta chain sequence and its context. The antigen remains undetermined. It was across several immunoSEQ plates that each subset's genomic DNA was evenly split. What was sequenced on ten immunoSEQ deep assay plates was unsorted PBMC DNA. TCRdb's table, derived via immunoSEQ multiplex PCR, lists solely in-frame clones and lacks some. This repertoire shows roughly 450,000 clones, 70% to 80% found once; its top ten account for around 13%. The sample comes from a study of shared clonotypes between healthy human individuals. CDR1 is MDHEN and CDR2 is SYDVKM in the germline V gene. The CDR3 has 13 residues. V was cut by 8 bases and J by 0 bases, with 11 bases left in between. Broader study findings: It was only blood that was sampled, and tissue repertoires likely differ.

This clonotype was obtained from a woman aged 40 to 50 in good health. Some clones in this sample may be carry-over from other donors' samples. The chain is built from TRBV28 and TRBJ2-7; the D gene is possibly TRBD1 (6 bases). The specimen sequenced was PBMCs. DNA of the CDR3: TGTGCCAGCTTTGACAGGTACTCCTACGAGCAGTACTTC. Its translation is CASFDRYSYEQYF.